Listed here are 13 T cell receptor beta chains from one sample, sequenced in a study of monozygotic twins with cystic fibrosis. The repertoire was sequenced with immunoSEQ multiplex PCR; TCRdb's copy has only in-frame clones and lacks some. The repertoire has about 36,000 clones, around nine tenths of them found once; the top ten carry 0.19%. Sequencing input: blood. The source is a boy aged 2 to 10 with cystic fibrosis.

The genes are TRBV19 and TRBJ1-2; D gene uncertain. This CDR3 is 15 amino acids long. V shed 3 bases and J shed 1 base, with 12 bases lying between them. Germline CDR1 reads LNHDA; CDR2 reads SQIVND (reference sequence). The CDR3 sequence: CASSIRSQFNYGYTF. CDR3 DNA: TGTGCCAGTAGTATCCGCAGCCAATTTAACTATGGCTACACCTTC.

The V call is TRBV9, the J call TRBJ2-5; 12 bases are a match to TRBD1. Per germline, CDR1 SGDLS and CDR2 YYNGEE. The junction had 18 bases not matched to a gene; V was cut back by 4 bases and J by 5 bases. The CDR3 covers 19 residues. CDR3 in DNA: TGTGCCAGCAGCAATAACCCGGGACAGGGGGCTCTCCCGGGGGAGACCCAGTACTTC. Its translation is CASSNNPGQGALPGETQYF.

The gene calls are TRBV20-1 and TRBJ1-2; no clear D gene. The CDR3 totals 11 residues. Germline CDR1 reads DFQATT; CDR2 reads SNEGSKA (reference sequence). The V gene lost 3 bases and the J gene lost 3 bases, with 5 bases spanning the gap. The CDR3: CSASSDYGYTF. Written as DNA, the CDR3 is TGCAGTGCTAGTAGCGACTATGGCTACACCTTC.

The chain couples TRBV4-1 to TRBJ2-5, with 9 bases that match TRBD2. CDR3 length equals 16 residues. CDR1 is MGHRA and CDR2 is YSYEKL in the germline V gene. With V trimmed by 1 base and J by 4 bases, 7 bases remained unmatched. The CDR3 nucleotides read TGCGCCAGCAGCCAAGTTTTACTAGCGGGTTCAGAGACCCAGTACTTC. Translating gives CASSQVLLAGSETQYF.

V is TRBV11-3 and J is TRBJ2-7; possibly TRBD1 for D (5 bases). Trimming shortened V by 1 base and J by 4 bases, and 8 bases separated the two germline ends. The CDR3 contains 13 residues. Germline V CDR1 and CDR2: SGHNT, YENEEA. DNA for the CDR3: TGTGCCAGCAGCTTAGTATCAGGGTACGAGCAGTACTTC. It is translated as CASSLVSGYEQYF.

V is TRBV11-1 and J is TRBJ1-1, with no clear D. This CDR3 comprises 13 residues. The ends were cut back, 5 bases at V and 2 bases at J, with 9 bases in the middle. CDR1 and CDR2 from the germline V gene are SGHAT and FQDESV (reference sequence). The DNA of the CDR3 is TGTGCCAGCAGCCACGGACCCAACACTGAAGCTTTCTTT. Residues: CASSHGPNTEAFF.

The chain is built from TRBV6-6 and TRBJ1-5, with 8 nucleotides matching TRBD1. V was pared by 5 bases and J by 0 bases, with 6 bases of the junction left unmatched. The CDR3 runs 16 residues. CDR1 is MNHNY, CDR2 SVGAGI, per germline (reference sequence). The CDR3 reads CASSRQGAHSNQPQHF. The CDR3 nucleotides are TGTGCCAGCAGTAGGCAGGGGGCGCATAGCAATCAGCCCCAGCATTTT.

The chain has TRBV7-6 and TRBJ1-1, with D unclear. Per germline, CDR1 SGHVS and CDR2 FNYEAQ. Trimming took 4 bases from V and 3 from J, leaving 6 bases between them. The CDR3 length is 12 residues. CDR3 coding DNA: TGTGCCAGCAGCTCTCCATACACTGAAGCTTTCTTT. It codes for CASSSPYTEAFF.

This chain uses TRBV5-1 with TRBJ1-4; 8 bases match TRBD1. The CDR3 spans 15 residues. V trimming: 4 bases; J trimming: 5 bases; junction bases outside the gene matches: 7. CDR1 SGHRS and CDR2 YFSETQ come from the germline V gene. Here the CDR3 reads CASSLSDRDNEKLFF. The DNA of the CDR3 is TGCGCCAGCAGCCTGTCGGACAGGGACAATGAAAAACTGTTTTTT.

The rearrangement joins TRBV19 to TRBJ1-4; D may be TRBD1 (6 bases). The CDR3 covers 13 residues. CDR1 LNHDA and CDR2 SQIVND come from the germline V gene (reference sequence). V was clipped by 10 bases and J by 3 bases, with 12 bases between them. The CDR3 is CATQDSPNEKLFF. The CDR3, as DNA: TGTGCCACCCAGGACAGCCCTAATGAAAAACTGTTTTTT.

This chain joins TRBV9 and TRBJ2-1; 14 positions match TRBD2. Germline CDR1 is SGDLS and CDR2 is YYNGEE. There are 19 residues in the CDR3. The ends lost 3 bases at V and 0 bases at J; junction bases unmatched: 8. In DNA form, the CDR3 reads TGTGCCAGCAGCGCCGGACTAGCGGGGGGTAGAGACTCCTACAATGAGCAGTTCTTC. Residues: CASSAGLAGGRDSYNEQFF.

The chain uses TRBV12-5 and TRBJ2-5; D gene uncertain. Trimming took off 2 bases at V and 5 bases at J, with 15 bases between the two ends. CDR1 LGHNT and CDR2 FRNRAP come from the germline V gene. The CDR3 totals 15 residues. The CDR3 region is CASGLPRPSSETQYF. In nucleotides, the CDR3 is TGTGCTAGTGGTTTGCCGCGGCCATCCTCGGAGACCCAGTACTTC.

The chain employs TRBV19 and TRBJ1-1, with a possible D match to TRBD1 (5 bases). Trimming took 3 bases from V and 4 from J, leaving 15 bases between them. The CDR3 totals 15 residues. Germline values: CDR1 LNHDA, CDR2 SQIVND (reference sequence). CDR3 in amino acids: CASSMREGRGTEAFF. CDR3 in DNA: TGTGCCAGTAGTATGCGTGAGGGGAGGGGCACTGAAGCTTTCTTT. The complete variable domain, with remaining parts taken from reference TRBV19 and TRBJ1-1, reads DGGITQSPKYLFRKEGQNVTLSCEQNLNHDAMYWYRQDPGQGLRLIYYSQIVNDFQKGDIAEGYSVSREKKESFPLTVTSAQKNPTAFYLCASSMREGRGTEAFFGQGTRLTVV.